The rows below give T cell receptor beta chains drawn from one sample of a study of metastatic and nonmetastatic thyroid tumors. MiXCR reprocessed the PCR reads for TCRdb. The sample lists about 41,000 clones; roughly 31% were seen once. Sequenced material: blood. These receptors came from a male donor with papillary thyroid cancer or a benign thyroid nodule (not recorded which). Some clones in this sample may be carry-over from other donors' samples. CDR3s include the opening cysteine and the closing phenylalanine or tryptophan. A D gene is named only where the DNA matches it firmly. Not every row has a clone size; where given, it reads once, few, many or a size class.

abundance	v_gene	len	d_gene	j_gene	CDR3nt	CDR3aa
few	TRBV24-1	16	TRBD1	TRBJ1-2	TGTGCCACCGCCGGGTTTGGTCGGACAGGGAGGTATGGCTACACCTTC	CATAGFGRTGRYGYTF
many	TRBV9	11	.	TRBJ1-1	TGTGCCAGCAGCGACAACACTGAAGCTTTCTTT	CASSDNTEAFF
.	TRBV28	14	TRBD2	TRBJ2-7	TGTGCCAGCACTACGGGAGGTCCCCGCTACGAGCAGTACTTC	CASTTGGPRYEQYF
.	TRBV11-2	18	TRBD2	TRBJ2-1	TGTGCCAGCAGCGCAACTAGCGGGAGCGGGGGTTCCTACAATGAGCAGTTCTTC	CASSATSGSGGSYNEQFF
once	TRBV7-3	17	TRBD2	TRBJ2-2	TGTGCCAGCAGCCCAAGACGACTAGCGGAGAACACCGGGGAGCTGTTTTTT	CASSPRRLAENTGELFF
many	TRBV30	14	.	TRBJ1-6	TGTGCCTGGACCGGGGGGCATGAGAATTCACCCCTCCACTTT	CAWTGGHENSPLHF
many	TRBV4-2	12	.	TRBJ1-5	TGTGCCAGCAGCCAAGGAGGTCAGCCCCAGCATTTT	CASSQGGQPQHF
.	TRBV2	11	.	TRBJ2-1	TGTGCCAGCAGTTACGATGGTGCGCAGTTCTTC	CASSYDGAQFF
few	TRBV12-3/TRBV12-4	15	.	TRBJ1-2	TGTGCCAGCAGTTCACGTGGGGGGCTCCGACTTGGCTACACCTTC	CASSSRGGLRLGYTF
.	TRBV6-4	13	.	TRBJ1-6	TGTGCCAGCAGTGAAGAGGGCAATTCACCCCTCCACTTT	CASSEEGNSPLHF
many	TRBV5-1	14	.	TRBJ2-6	TGCGCCAGCAGCTCGGGCTCTGGGGCCAACGTCCTGACTTTC	CASSSGSGANVLTF
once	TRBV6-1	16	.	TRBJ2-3	TGTGCCAGCAGTGAACATACAGCGATAAGTACGGATACGCAGGATTTT	CASSEHTAISTDTQDF
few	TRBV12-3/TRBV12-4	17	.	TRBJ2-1	TGTGCCAGCAGCCCAGGGAGCGGGTTTAGTTCCTACAATGAGCAGTTCTTC	CASSPGSGFSSYNEQFF
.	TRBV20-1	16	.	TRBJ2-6	TGCAGTGCTAGAGTGACCAACCCCCCTGGGGCCAACGTCCTGACTTTC	CSARVTNPPGANVLTF
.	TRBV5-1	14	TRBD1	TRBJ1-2	TGCGCCAGCAGCCAAAGACAGGGGAGGGGCGGCTACACCTTC	CASSQRQGRGGYTF
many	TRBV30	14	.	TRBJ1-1	TGTGCCTATACTAGGACAGACGGTAACACTGAAGCTTTCTTT	CAYTRTDGNTEAFF
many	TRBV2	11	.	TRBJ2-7	TGTGCCAGCACCGGCAAGGCCGAGCAGTACTTC	CASTGKAEQYF
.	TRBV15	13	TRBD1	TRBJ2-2	TGTGCCACCAGCAACAGGGGAGCCGGGGAGCTGTTTTTT	CATSNRGAGELFF
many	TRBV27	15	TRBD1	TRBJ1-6	TGTGCCAGCAGTTTAGGAGGGACAGAGAATTCACCCCTCCACTTT	CASSLGGTENSPLHF
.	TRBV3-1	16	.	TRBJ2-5	TGTGCCAGCAGCCAAAGTGGCCTAGCGTCGTTAGAGACCCAGTACTTC	CASSQSGLASLETQYF
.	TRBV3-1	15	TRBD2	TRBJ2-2	TGTGCCAGCAGCCACCAAGGGAGGGACACCGGGGAGCTGTTTTTT	CASSHQGRDTGELFF
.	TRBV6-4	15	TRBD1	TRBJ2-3	TGTGTCAGCAGTGATGGGACAGTTTCCACAGATACGCAGTATTTT	CVSSDGTVSTDTQYF
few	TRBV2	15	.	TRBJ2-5	TGTGCCAGCAGTGGGAGAGAGGGTGGCGGTGGGACCCAGTACTTC	CASSGREGGGGTQYF
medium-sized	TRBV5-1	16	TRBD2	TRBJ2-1	TGCGCCAGCAGCCTCCTGACTAGCGGGTCCTACAATGAGCAGTTCTTC	CASSLLTSGSYNEQFF
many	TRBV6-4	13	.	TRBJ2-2	TGTGCCAGCAGTGGGACGAACACCGGGGAGCTGTTTTTT	CASSGTNTGELFF
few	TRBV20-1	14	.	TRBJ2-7	TGCAGTGCTAGCCCGGGGTGCATAATTGGGGAGCAGTACTTC	CSASPGCIIGEQYF
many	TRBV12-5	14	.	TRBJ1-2	TGTGCTAGTGGTTTGTTCCAGGGGACCTATGGCTACACCTTC	CASGLFQGTYGYTF
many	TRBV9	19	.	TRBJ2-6	TGTGCCAGCAGCGTAGCTCTGGCAGGACTACCCTCAGGGGCCAACGTCCTGACTTTC	CASSVALAGLPSGANVLTF
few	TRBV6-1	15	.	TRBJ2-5	TGTGCCAGCAAGGGGGGCCCCTCGTGTGGAGAGACCCAGTACTTC	CASKGGPSCGETQYF
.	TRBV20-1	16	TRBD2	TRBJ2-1	TGCAGTGCTAGTCGTGGTAGCGGGAGTGCCGACAATGAGCAGTTCTTC	CSASRGSGSADNEQFF
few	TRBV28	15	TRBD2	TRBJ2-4	TGTGCCAGCAGGTGGGGAGGGACTAGGAGGAACATTCAGTACTTC	CASRWGGTRRNIQYF
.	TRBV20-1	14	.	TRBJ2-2	TGCAGTGCTAGAGATGCGACAGGTACCGGGGAGCTGTTTTTT	CSARDATGTGELFF
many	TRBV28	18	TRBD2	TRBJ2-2	TGTGCCAGCAGTCGAGAGGGACTAGCGGGAGGGCCTATCGGGGAGCTGTTTTTT	CASSREGLAGGPIGELFF
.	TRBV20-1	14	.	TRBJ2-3	TGCAGTGCTAGGGTATCCGGTAGCACAGATACGCAGTATTTT	CSARVSGSTDTQYF
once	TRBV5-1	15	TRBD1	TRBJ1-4	TGCGCCAGCAGTTTGGGACAGGGTAGGAATGGAAAACTGTTTTTT	CASSLGQGRNGKLFF
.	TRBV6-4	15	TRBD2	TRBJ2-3	TGTGCCAGCAGTAGCGGGGGCGCTATCACAGATACGCAGTATTTT	CASSSGGAITDTQYF
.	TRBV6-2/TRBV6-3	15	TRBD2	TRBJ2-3	TGTGCCATCAGTGACTCTAGCGGGAGCACAGGTACGCAGTATTTT	CAISDSSGSTGTQYF
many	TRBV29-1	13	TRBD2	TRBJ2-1	TGCAGCGTGGCTAGCGGGAGTTTAAATGAGCAGTTCTTC	CSVASGSLNEQFF
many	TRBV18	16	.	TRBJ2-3	TGTGCCAGCTCTCCGGGTGATGTGGCTAGCACAGATACGCAGTATTTT	CASSPGDVASTDTQYF
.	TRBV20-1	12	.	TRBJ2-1	TGCAGTGCTCCAGACAGGTACAATGAGCAGTTCTTC	CSAPDRYNEQFF
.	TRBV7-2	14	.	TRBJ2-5	TGTGCCAGCAGCTTCGGGACTGGTAAAGAGACCCAGTACTTC	CASSFGTGKETQYF
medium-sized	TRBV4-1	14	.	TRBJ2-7	TGCGCCAGCAGCCAAGTTGTCGGAAATTACGAGCAGTACTTC	CASSQVVGNYEQYF
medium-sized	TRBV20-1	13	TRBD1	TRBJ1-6	TGCAGTGTTCGACAGGGAGGCAAATCACCCCTCCACTTT	CSVRQGGKSPLHF
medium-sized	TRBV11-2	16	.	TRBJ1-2	TGTGCCAGCAGCCAGATGGGACGTGGACAGTTCTATGGCTACACCTTC	CASSQMGRGQFYGYTF
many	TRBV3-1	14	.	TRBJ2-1	TGTGCCAGCAGCCAAGGTGCGTGGAACAATGAGCAGTTCTTC	CASSQGAWNNEQFF
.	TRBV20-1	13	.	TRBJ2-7	TGCAGTGCTCGCCAGACCAGCTCCTACGAGCAGTACTTC	CSARQTSSYEQYF
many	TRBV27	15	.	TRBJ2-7	TGTGCCAGGGGGCTAGGGGCAGCATCTACGAGGGAGCAGTACTTC	CARGLGAASTREQYF
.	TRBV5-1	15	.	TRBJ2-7	TGCACCAGCATCTCCCTTGGTGACGGCCGCTACGAGCAGTACTTC	CTSISLGDGRYEQYF
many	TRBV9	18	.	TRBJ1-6	TGTGCCAGCAGCCCATTTCTCGGGACGAGCCATAGTAATTCACCCCTCCACTTT	CASSPFLGTSHSNSPLHF
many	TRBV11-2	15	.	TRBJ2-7	TGTGCCAGCAGCTTAGGTTTCCAGGGAGGCTACGAGCAGTACTTC	CASSLGFQGGYEQYF
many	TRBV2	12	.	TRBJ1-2	TGTGCCAGCAGTGAAGGGGTGGGGAGCTACACCTTC	CASSEGVGSYTF
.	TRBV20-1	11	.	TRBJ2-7	TGCAGTGCATTCAAGATCTACGAGCAGTACTTC	CSAFKIYEQYF
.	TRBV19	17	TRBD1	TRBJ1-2	TGTGCCAGTAGGACAACCGATCAGGGGGCTGAGGGCTATGGCTACACCTTC	CASRTTDQGAEGYGYTF
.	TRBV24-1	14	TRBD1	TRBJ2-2	TGTGCCACCTGGGGGACAGGGGCGACCGGGGAGCTGTTTTTT	CATWGTGATGELFF
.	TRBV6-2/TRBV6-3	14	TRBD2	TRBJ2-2	TGTGCCAGCAGAGTTATCGGGAGGACCGGAGAGCTGTTTTTT	CASRVIGRTGELFF
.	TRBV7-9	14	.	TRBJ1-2	TGTGCCAGCAGCTCCCTCTGGTGGACGTATGGCTACACCTTC	CASSSLWWTYGYTF
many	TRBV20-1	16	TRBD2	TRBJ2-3	TGCAGTGCTAGATCAGGACTAGCGGGGAACACAGATACGCAGTATTTT	CSARSGLAGNTDTQYF